This T cell receptor (beta chain) was identified in a study of PD-L1 blockade in urothelial cancer. Whole-study context: Dosed intravenously at 1,200 mg every 3 weeks, atezolizumab was initiated by patients in the mid-2010s. Study results and caveats: Larger 3-week expansion of tumor-associated blood clones was seen in durable-benefit patients. Lower than median blood TCR clonality before treatment predicted better survival.

Data came from immunoSEQ multiplex PCR; TCRdb stores just in-frame clones and leaves some out. The sample carries almost 50,000 clones, around 84% recorded once. Specified time point: pretreatment peripheral blood. As concerns this clone: Its antigen is not known.

This receptor was obtained from a man in his 70s with urothelial cancer. This specimen was PBMCs, taken around atezolizumab (anti-PD-L1) treatment.

CDR3 sequence (DNA): TGCGCCAGCAGCTTGGACGGTGCCTCTGGAAACACCATATATTTT. Protein sequence: CASSLDGASGNTIYF. V usage is TRBV5-1 and J usage is TRBJ1-3; unclear D gene. The CDR3 has 15 residues. Germline loops: CDR1 SGHRS, CDR2 YFSETQ. V was pared by 0 bases and J by 0 bases, with 7 bases between.